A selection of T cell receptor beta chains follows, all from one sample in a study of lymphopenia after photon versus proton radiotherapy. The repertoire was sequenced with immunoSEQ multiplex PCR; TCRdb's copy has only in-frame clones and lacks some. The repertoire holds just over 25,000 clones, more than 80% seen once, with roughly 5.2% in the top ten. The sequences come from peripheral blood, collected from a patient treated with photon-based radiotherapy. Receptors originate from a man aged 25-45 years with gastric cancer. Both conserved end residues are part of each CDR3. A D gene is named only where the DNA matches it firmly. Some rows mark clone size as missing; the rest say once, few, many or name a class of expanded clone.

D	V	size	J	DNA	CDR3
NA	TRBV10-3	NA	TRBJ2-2	TGTGCCATCAGTGAGATTTCTGTAGATCCGAACACCGGGGAGCTGTTTTTT	CAISEISVDPNTGELFF
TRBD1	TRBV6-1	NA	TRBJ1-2	TGTGCCAGCAGTGATTCCAACAGGGGTGAAGCTAACTATGGCTACACCTTC	CASSDSNRGEANYGYTF
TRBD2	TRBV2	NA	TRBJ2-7	TGTGCCTCCCGGACTAGCGGGGGAGGCTACGAGCAGTACTTC	CASRTSGGGYEQYF
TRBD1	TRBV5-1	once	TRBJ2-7	TGCGCCAGCAGCGAGGCCGGGACAGGGTCTGTCTACGAGCAGTACTTC	CASSEAGTGSVYEQYF
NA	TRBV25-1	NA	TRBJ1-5	TGTGCCAGCAGTGAGATAGGTAGCAATCAGCCCCAGCATTTT	CASSEIGSNQPQHF
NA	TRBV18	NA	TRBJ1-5	TGTGCCAGCTCACTGCAAGGTATAACAGATAGCAATCAGCCCCAGCATTTT	CASSLQGITDSNQPQHF
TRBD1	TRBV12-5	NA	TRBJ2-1	TGTGCTAGTGGTTTGGGACAGGGGTGGGATGAGCAGTTCTTC	CASGLGQGWDEQFF
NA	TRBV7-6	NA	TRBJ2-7	TGTGCCAGCAGCTTAGCGTCAGGGTTGAGCTCCTACGAGCAGTACTTC	CASSLASGLSSYEQYF
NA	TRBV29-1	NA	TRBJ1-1	TGCAGCGCTGGAGAAGGAGTCTACACTGAAGCTTTCTTT	CSAGEGVYTEAFF
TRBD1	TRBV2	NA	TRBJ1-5	TGTGCCAGCAGGGACAGGGGTCTTCAGCCCCAGCATTTT	CASRDRGLQPQHF
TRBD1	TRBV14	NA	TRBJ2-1	TGTGCCAGCAGAGGACAGGGGCTTTCCTATGAGCAGTTCTTC	CASRGQGLSYEQFF
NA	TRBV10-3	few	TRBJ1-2	TGTGCCATCAGTGAGTCAGGGGGTGCTGGCTATGGCTACACCTTC	CAISESGGAGYGYTF
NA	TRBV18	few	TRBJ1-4	TGTGCCAGCTCACCAGGGTGGGATGAAAAACTGTTTTTT	CASSPGWDEKLFF
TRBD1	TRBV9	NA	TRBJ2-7	TGTGCCAGCAGCGCCGGGACAGGGGGCGTCTACGAGCAGTACTTC	CASSAGTGGVYEQYF
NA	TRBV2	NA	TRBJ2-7	TGTGCCGCAGCAATCGATCAGGGTTACGAGCAGTACTTC	CAAAIDQGYEQYF
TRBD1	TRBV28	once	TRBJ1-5	TGTGCCAGCAGTACGACAGGGGGATACCAGCCCCAGCATTTT	CASSTTGGYQPQHF
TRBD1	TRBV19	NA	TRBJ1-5	TGTGCCAGTAGTACAGCCACAGGGGGCGGCAATCAGCCCCAGCATTTT	CASSTATGGGNQPQHF
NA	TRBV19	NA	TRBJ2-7	TGTGCCAGTAGTCCCACGGGACTCTCTTACGAGCAGTACTTC	CASSPTGLSYEQYF
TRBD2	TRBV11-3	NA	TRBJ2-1	TGTGCCAGCGTAACTAGCGGGAGCCTAGGGAATGAGCAGTTCTTC	CASVTSGSLGNEQFF
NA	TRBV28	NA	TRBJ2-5	TGTGCCAGCAGTTTGGGGGCTACTGGCGGGGAGACCCAGTACTTC	CASSLGATGGETQYF
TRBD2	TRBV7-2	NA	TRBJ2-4	TGTGCCAGCAGCTCGGACCATTCGCAGGGCGGGAGGGCCGGGAACATTCAGTACTTC	CASSSDHSQGGRAGNIQYF
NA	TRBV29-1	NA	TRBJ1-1	TGCAGCGTTTTCTCAGGGGACATGAACACTGAAGCTTTCTTT	CSVFSGDMNTEAFF
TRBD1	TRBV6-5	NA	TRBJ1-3	TGTGCCAGCAGTTACGACGGCAGGGGGCAAGGAAACACCATATATTTT	CASSYDGRGQGNTIYF
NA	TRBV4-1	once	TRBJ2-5	TGCGCCAGCAGCCAGGCAACGGGGTCGGGGGAGACCCAGTACTTC	CASSQATGSGETQYF
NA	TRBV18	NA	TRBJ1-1	TGTGCCAGCTCACCGGGTGGGAACACTGAAGCTTTCTTT	CASSPGGNTEAFF
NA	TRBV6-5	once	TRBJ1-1	TGTGCCGTGACAGGCCTTCGGGGCACTGAAGCTTTCTTT	CAVTGLRGTEAFF
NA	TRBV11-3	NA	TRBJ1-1	TGTGCCAGCAGCTTAGGGCTCAGGGCAATGAACACTGAAGCTTTCTTT	CASSLGLRAMNTEAFF
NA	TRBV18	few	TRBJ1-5	TGTGCCAGCTCACCAGGGTTTAATCAGCCCCAGCATTTT	CASSPGFNQPQHF